This T cell receptor beta chain was sequenced during a study of blood T cell repertoires in COVID-19. The CDR3 has 12 residues. Germline values: CDR1 LNHDA, CDR2 SQIVND (reference sequence). Trimming took 7 bases from V and 0 from J, leaving 4 bases between them. How the authors handled the data: It was from reference gene primer amplification that nucleated cell counts were estimated. The repertoire was sequenced with immunoSEQ multiplex PCR; TCRdb's copy has only in-frame clones and lacks some. The V and J calls and clone size come from that table; D and trimming were worked out from the DNA. The data contain tens of thousands of clones, 65% to 85% of them singletons.

This clonotype originated in a woman aged 80 or over with acute or convalescent COVID-19. The sequencing input was peripheral blood. The chain is built from TRBV19 and TRBJ1-3, with D hard to call. CDR3 sequence (DNA): TGTGCCAGTACCAGCTCTGGAAACACCATATATTTT. Amino acids: CASTSSGNTIYF.